Described below is a single T cell receptor (beta chain) sequence and its context. Its antigen is not known. This sample was taken from a study of graft-versus-host responses after intestinal transplantation. The overall study: Recipients were given multivisceral, liver-intestinal, or isolated intestinal transplants. Study results and limitations: Some GvH clones appeared in ileal mucosa or blood before recipient bone marrow. Levels of circulating GvH clones at their peak were associated with early post-transplant HvG declines.

Generated by immunoSEQ multiplex PCR, the TCRdb table keeps only in-frame clones and is missing some. Counted here are more than 80,000 clones, 88% occurring once; the ten biggest clones make up 0.28%. The V gene end was trimmed by 5 bases and the J gene end by 4 bases; junction bases not matched to a gene: 7. Germline-derived CDR1 and CDR2 are MNHEY and SVGAGI. This CDR3 is built from 14 residues. The sample consisted of unstimulated CD4+ T cells sorted from spleen or lymph node cells, taken before transplant. This rearrangement joins TRBV6-5 to TRBJ2-7; 8 bases are a match to TRBD1. This sequence was found in a human donor who was the organ donor for an intestinal transplant. The CDR3 DNA follows: TGTGCCAGCAGTCGTGGACAGGGATCATACGAGCAGTACTTC. Protein product: CASSRGQGSYEQYF.